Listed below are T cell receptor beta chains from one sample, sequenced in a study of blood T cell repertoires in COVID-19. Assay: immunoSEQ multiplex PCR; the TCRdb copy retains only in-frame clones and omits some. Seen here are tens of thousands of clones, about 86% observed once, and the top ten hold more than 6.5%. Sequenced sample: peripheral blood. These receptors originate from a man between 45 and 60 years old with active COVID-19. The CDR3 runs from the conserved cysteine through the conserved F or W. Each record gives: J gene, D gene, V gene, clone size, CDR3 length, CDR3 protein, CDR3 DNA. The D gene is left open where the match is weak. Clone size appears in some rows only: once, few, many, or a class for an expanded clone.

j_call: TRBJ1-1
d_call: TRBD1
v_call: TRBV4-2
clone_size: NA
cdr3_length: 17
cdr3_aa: CASSQAGQGAVGAEAFF
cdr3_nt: TGTGCCAGCAGCCAAGCGGGACAGGGGGCCGTAGGAGCCGAAGCTTTCTTT

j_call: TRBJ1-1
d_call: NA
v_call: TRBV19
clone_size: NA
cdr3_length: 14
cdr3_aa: CASSAPARVAEAFF
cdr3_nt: TGTGCCAGTAGTGCCCCAGCCAGGGTCGCTGAAGCTTTCTTT

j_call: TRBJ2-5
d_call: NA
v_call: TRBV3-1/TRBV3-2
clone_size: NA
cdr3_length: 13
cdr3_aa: CASSHQNKETQYF
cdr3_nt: TGTGCCAGCAGCCACCAAAACAAAGAGACCCAGTACTTC

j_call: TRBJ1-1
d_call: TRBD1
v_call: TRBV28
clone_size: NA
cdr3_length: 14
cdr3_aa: CASSQQGASTEAFF
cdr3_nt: TGTGCCAGCAGCCAACAGGGGGCGAGCACTGAAGCTTTCTTT

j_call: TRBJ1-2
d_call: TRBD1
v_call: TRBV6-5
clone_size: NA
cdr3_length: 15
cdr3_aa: CASSYSTGVNYGYTF
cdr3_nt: TGTGCCAGCAGTTACTCGACAGGGGTTAACTATGGCTACACCTTC

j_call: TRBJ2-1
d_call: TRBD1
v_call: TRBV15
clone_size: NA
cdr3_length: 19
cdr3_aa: CATSRDFGARTGRFNEQFF
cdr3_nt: TGTGCCACCAGCAGAGATTTCGGGGCTAGGACAGGGAGATTCAATGAGCAGTTCTTC

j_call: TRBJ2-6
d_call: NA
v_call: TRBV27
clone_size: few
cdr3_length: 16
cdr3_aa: CATRRDLTSGANVLTF
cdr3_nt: TGTGCCACCAGAAGGGACTTGACCTCTGGGGCCAACGTCCTGACTTTC

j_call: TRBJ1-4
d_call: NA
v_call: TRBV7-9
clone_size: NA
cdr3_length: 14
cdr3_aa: CASSPGNLNEKLFF
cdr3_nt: TGTGCCAGCAGCCCGGGAAATTTAAATGAAAAACTGTTTTTT

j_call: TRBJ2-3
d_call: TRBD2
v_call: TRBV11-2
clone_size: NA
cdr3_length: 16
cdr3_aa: CASSLFLSGSTDTQYF
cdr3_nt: TGTGCCAGCAGCTTATTTCTTAGCGGGAGCACAGATACGCAGTATTTT

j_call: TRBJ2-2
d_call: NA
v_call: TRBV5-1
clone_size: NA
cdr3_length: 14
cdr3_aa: CASSLFEGAGELFF
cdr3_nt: TGCGCCAGCAGCTTGTTTGAGGGAGCCGGGGAGCTGTTTTTT

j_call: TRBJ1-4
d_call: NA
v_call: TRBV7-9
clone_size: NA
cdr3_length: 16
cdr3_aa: CASSFTWTEANEKLFF
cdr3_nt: TGTGCCAGCAGCTTTACTTGGACTGAAGCTAATGAAAAACTGTTTTTT

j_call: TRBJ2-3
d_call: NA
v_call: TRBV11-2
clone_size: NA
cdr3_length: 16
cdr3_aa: CASSPAAGPPTDTQYF
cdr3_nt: TGTGCCAGCAGCCCAGCCGCAGGGCCTCCCACAGATACGCAGTATTTT

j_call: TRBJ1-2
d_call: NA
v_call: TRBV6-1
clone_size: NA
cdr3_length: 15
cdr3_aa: CASSDDRGWGGGYTF
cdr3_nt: TGTGCCAGCAGTGATGACCGGGGTTGGGGAGGGGGCTACACCTTC

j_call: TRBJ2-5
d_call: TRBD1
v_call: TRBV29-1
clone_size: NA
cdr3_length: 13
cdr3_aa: CSADTRGRETQYF
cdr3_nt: TGCAGCGCTGACACTAGGGGGCGGGAGACCCAGTACTTC

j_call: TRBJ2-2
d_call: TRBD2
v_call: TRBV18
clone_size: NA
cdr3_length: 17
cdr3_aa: CASSRTSGGSNTGELFF
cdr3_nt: TGTGCCAGCTCGCGGACTAGCGGGGGATCGAACACCGGGGAGCTGTTTTTT

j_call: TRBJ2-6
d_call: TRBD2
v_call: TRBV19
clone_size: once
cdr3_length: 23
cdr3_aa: CASSIRGRRGLAGEEPGANVLTF
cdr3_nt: TGTGCCAGTAGTATAAGGGGTCGTAGGGGACTAGCGGGAGAAGAACCTGGGGCCAACGTCCTGACTTTC

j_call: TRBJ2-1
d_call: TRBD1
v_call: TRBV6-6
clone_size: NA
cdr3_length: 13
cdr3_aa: CASSRQGDNEQFF
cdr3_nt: TGTGCCAGCAGTCGACAGGGGGACAATGAGCAGTTCTTC

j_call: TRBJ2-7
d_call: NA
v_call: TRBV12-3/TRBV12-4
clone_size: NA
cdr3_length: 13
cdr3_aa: CASSLGQVYEQYF
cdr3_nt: TGTGCCAGCAGTTTAGGACAGGTCTACGAGCAGTACTTC

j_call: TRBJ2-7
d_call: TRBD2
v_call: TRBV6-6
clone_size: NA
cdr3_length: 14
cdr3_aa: CASTRGGSQYEQYF
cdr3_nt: TGTGCCAGCACCCGCGGGGGATCGCAGTACGAGCAGTACTTC

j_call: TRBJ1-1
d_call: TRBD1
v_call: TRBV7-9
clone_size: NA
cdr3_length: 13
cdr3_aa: CASSRQGITEAFF
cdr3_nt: TGTGCCAGCAGCAGACAGGGGATCACTGAAGCTTTCTTT

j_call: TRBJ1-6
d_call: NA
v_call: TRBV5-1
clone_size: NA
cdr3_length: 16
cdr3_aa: CASSLDGSSYNSPLHF
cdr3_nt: TGCGCCAGCAGCTTGGACGGGAGCTCCTATAATTCACCCCTCCACTTT

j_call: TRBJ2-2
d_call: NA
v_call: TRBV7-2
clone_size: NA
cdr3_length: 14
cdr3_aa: CASSLGQRTGELFF
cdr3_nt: TGTGCCAGCAGCTTAGGACAGCGCACCGGGGAGCTGTTTTTT

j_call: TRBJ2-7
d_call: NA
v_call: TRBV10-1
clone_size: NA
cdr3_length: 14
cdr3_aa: CASSESRQVGEQYF
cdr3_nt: TGCGCCAGCAGTGAGTCAAGGCAGGTTGGCGAGCAGTACTTC

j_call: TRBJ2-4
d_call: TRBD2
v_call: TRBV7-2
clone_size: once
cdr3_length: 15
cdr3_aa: CASSLWAGDQNIQYF
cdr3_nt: TGTGCCAGCAGCTTATGGGCGGGAGACCAAAACATTCAGTACTTC

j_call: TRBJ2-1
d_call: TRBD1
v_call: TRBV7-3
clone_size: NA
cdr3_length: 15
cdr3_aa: CASSLDRGDYNEQFF
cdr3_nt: TGTGCCAGCAGCTTGGACAGGGGGGACTACAATGAGCAGTTCTTC

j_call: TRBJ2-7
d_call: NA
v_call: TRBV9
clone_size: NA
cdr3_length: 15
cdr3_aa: CASSPEGDPPREQYF
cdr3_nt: TGTGCCAGCAGCCCCGAGGGGGATCCGCCTAGGGAGCAGTACTTC

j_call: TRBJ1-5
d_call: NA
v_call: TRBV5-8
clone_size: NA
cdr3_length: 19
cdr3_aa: CASSLGPGAAYPANQPQHF
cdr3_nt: TGTGCCAGCAGCTTGGGACCTGGGGCAGCCTATCCCGCCAATCAGCCCCAGCATTTT

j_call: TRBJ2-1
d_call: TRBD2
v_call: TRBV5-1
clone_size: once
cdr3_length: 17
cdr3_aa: CASSQPSRREGVDEQFF
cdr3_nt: TGCGCCAGCAGCCAACCGTCCAGGCGGGAGGGTGTCGATGAGCAGTTCTTC

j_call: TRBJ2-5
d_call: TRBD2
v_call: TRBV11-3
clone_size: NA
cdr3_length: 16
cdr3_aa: CASTQFSGRATETQYF
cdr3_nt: TGTGCCAGCACCCAGTTTAGCGGGAGGGCCACAGAGACCCAGTACTTC

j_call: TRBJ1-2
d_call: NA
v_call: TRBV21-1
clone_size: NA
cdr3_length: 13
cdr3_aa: CASSKGHFYGYTF
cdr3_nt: TGTGCCAGCAGCAAAGGGCATTTCTATGGCTACACCTTC

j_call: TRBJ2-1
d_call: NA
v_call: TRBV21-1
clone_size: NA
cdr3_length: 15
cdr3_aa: CAVPKDRSSYNEQFF
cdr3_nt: TGTGCCGTCCCTAAAGACAGGAGCTCCTACAATGAGCAGTTCTTC

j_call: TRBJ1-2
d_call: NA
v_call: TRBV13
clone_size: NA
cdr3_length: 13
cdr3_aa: CASSLYRNYGYTF
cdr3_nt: TGTGCCAGCAGCTTATACAGGAACTATGGCTACACCTTC

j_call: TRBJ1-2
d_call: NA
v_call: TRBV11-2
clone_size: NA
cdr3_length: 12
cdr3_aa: CASSGENYGYTF
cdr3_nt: TGTGCCAGCAGCGGGGAGAACTATGGCTACACCTTC

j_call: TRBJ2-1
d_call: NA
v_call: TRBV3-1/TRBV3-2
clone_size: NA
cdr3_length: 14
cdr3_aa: CASSQQRGYNEQFF
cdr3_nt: TGTGCCAGCAGCCAGCAGCGCGGCTACAATGAGCAGTTCTTC

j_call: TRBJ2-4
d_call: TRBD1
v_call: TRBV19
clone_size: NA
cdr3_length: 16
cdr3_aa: CASSGDRAGAKNIQYF
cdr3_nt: TGTGCCAGTAGTGGAGACAGGGCTGGCGCCAAAAACATTCAGTACTTC

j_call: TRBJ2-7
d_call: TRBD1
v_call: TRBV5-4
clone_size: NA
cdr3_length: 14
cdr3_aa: CASSPTGHAYEQYF
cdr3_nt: TGTGCCAGCAGCCCGACAGGGCACGCCTACGAGCAGTACTTC

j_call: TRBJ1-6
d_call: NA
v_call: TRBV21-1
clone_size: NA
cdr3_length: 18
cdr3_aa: CASSNARTGGFYNSPLHF
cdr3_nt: TGTGCCAGCAGCAATGCCCGGACAGGGGGTTTTTATAATTCACCCCTCCACTTT

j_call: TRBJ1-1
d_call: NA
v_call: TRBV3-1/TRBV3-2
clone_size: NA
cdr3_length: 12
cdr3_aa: CASSQVSAEAFF
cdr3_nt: TGTGCCAGCAGCCAAGTGTCAGCTGAAGCTTTCTTT

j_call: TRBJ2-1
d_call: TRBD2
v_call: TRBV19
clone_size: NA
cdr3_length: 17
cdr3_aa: CASSIDLGTSGYNEQFF
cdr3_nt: TGTGCCAGTAGTATAGATCTAGGGACTAGCGGATACAATGAGCAGTTCTTC

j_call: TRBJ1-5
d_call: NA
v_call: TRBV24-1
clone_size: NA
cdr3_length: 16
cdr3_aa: CATSDPSGGPGQPQHF
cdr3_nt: TGTGCCACCAGTGACCCTAGCGGGGGTCCGGGTCAGCCCCAGCATTTT